A selection of T cell receptor beta chains follows, all from one sample in a study of blood T cell repertoires in COVID-19. Libraries were prepared by immunoSEQ multiplex PCR; TCRdb keeps only in-frame clonotypes and omits some of them. The table lists approximately 220,000 clones, nearly 90% of them singletons. Input material: PBMCs or T cells enriched from blood (not recorded which). The receptors were gathered from a woman aged 25 to 39 with acute COVID-19. Both conserved end residues are part of each CDR3. Fields, in order: V gene, J gene, clone size, D gene, CDR3 protein, CDR3 DNA. The D gene is left open where the match is weak. Only part of the rows carry a size: once, few, many, or a class if the clone is expanded.

v_gene: TRBV2
j_gene: TRBJ1-2
abundance: .
d_gene: .
CDR3aa: CASRVTGNYGYTF
CDR3nt: TGTGCCAGCAGGGTGACAGGCAACTATGGCTACACCTTC

v_gene: TRBV6-1
j_gene: TRBJ2-3
abundance: once
d_gene: .
CDR3aa: CASSELAGSSTDTQYF
CDR3nt: TGTGCCAGCAGTGAGTTGGCAGGGTCCAGCACAGATACGCAGTATTTT

v_gene: TRBV5-1
j_gene: TRBJ2-5
abundance: .
d_gene: TRBD1
CDR3aa: CASTMTGHQETQYF
CDR3nt: TGCGCCAGCACGATGACAGGGCACCAAGAGACCCAGTACTTC

v_gene: TRBV15
j_gene: TRBJ1-3
abundance: .
d_gene: .
CDR3aa: CATSRDITPDSGNTIYF
CDR3nt: TGTGCCACCAGCAGAGATATTACACCCGATTCGGGAAACACCATATATTTT

v_gene: TRBV25-1
j_gene: TRBJ1-2
abundance: .
d_gene: .
CDR3aa: CASSEYGVRASGYTF
CDR3nt: TGTGCCAGCAGTGAATATGGGGTGAGGGCTTCTGGCTACACCTTC

v_gene: TRBV7-2
j_gene: TRBJ2-4
abundance: .
d_gene: .
CDR3aa: CASSQKEGTRAIQYF
CDR3nt: TGTGCCAGCAGCCAGAAGGAGGGGACCAGGGCCATTCAGTACTTC

v_gene: TRBV18
j_gene: TRBJ1-2
abundance: .
d_gene: .
CDR3aa: CASSPTGETYGYTF
CDR3nt: TGTGCCAGCTCACCAACGGGGGAGACCTATGGCTACACCTTC

v_gene: TRBV28
j_gene: TRBJ1-5
abundance: .
d_gene: .
CDR3aa: CASSGPGGVNQPQHF
CDR3nt: TGTGCCAGCAGTGGCCCCGGAGGGGTCAATCAGCCCCAGCATTTT

v_gene: TRBV28
j_gene: TRBJ1-4
abundance: .
d_gene: TRBD1
CDR3aa: CASEQGKEKLFF
CDR3nt: TGTGCCAGCGAACAGGGGAAAGAAAAACTGTTTTTT

v_gene: TRBV7-2
j_gene: TRBJ2-7
abundance: .
d_gene: .
CDR3aa: CASSLDRTRSYEQYF
CDR3nt: TGTGCCAGCAGCTTAGACAGAACTCGCTCCTACGAGCAGTACTTC

v_gene: TRBV30
j_gene: TRBJ1-5
abundance: once
d_gene: .
CDR3aa: CAWNKGKAQPQHF
CDR3nt: TGTGCCTGGAATAAGGGGAAGGCTCAGCCCCAGCATTTT

v_gene: TRBV4-1
j_gene: TRBJ1-2
abundance: .
d_gene: .
CDR3aa: CASSQEGGYGYTF
CDR3nt: TGCGCCAGCAGCCAAGAGGGAGGTTATGGCTACACCTTC

v_gene: TRBV19
j_gene: TRBJ1-5
abundance: .
d_gene: .
CDR3aa: CASSMSQFAGQPQHF
CDR3nt: TGTGCCAGTAGTATGAGCCAGTTTGCGGGCCAGCCCCAGCATTTT

v_gene: TRBV6-1
j_gene: TRBJ2-7
abundance: .
d_gene: TRBD1
CDR3aa: CASSDRDRGLRNYF
CDR3nt: TGTGCCAGCAGTGATCGGGACAGGGGGCTACGTAATTACTTC

v_gene: TRBV29-1
j_gene: TRBJ1-3
abundance: .
d_gene: .
CDR3aa: CSVGLTTSAGNTIYF
CDR3nt: TGCAGCGTTGGTCTTACGACCAGCGCTGGAAACACCATATATTTT

v_gene: TRBV3-1/TRBV3-2
j_gene: TRBJ2-1
abundance: .
d_gene: TRBD2
CDR3aa: CASSHRREGEFF
CDR3nt: TGTGCCAGCAGCCACCGCCGGGAGGGGGAGTTCTTC

v_gene: TRBV6-2/TRBV6-3
j_gene: TRBJ2-1
abundance: .
d_gene: .
CDR3aa: CASSYPGYLGEQFF
CDR3nt: TGTGCCAGCAGTTACCCCGGGTATTTAGGTGAGCAGTTCTTC

v_gene: TRBV19
j_gene: TRBJ2-1
abundance: .
d_gene: .
CDR3aa: CASSGLERPLDNEQFF
CDR3nt: TGTGCCAGTAGTGGCCTCGAGCGGCCGTTAGACAATGAGCAGTTCTTC

v_gene: TRBV27
j_gene: TRBJ1-5
abundance: .
d_gene: .
CDR3aa: CASSLSRNSNQPQHF
CDR3nt: TGTGCCAGCAGTTTAAGCAGGAATAGCAATCAGCCCCAGCATTTT

v_gene: TRBV4-3
j_gene: TRBJ2-1
abundance: .
d_gene: .
CDR3aa: CADTGDNNEQFF
CDR3nt: TGCGCCGACACGGGAGATAACAATGAGCAGTTCTTC

v_gene: TRBV19
j_gene: TRBJ1-1
abundance: .
d_gene: TRBD1
CDR3aa: CASSPAGQGNTEAFF
CDR3nt: TGTGCCAGTAGCCCCGCGGGACAGGGGAACACTGAAGCTTTCTTT

v_gene: TRBV7-2
j_gene: TRBJ2-7
abundance: .
d_gene: TRBD1
CDR3aa: CASSLVLTYHRGQVEYF
CDR3nt: TGTGCCAGCAGCTTAGTTCTCACCTACCACAGGGGGCAAGTTGAGTACTTC

v_gene: TRBV9
j_gene: TRBJ2-2
abundance: .
d_gene: .
CDR3aa: CASSVGRGGTFVGGELFF
CDR3nt: TGTGCCAGCAGCGTAGGTCGAGGAGGGACTTTTGTCGGCGGGGAGCTGTTTTTT

v_gene: TRBV28
j_gene: TRBJ2-4
abundance: once
d_gene: .
CDR3aa: CASSTPRGAKNIQYF
CDR3nt: TGTGCCAGCAGTACCCCCCGGGGAGCCAAAAACATTCAGTACTTC